Below, one T cell receptor (beta chain) is given with its context. Its antigen is currently unknown. Germline V gene data show CDR1 as SGHVS and CDR2 as FNYEAQ. The length of the CDR3 is 16 residues. V was trimmed by 2 bases and J by 2 bases, leaving 15 bases between them. Sequencing used immunoSEQ multiplex PCR; TCRdb keeps in-frame clones, though not all of them. The sample yields over 800,000 clones, 80% to 95% seen once. The sample belongs to a study of shared clonotypes between healthy human individuals. Study-level background: Each donor contributed plates that comprised three CD4 naive, three CD4 memory, two CD8 naive and one CD8 memory.

Study-wide points: Naive CD4 clonotype sharing across a few donors was around 5%.

CD8 cells classed as naive were CD45RO-negative and positively selected for CCR7, excluding terminally differentiated effector memory CD45RA+ cells. The source material was naive CD8+ T cells sorted from blood. This receptor was obtained from a man aged 25-45 years in good health. The V gene is TRBV7-6, the J gene TRBJ2-5; D tentatively reads TRBD1 or TRBD2 (5 bases each). DNA for the CDR3: TGTGCCAGCAGCTTACAGGGAGCCCCACCGCAAGAGACCCAGTACTTC. Its translation is CASSLQGAPPQETQYF.